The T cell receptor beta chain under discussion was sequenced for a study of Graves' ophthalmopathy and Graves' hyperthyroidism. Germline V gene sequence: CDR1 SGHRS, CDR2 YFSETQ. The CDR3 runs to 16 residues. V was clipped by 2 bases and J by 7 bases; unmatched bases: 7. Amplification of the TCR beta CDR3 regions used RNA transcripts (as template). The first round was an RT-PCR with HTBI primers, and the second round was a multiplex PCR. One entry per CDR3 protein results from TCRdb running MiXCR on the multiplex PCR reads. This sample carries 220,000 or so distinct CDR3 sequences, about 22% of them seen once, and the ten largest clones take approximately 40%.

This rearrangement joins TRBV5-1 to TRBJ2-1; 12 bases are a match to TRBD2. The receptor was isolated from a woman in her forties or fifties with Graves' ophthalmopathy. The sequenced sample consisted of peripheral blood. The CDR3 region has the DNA TGCGCCAGCAGCTTCCTAGCGGGAGGGGACGGGAATGAGCAGTTCTTC. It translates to CASSFLAGGDGNEQFF. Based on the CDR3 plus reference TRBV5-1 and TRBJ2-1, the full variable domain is KAGVTQTPRYLIKTRGQQVTLSCSPISGHRSVSWYQQTPGQGLQFLFEYFSETQRNKGNFPGRFSGRQFSNSRSEMNVSTLELGDSALYLCASSFLAGGDGNEQFFGPGTRLTVL.